This T cell receptor beta chain stems from a study of early T cells in non-severe SARS-CoV-2 infection (dated by TCRdb to about 2021). As for the study more broadly: Because TCR sequencing was done on bulk RNA from unsorted whole blood, the alpha and beta chains could not be paired.

A case-control design nested within a healthcare worker cohort in London, UK, was used, with weekly nasopharyngeal swab PCR tests and blood sampling performed. Healthcare workers were recruited during the week of the UK lockdown, between 23 and 31 March 2020, and followed weekly for up to about 16 weeks. V drops 6 bases and J drops 0 bases, leaving 14 bases in between. The CDR3 numbers 16 residues from cysteine through phenylalanine. Only the CDR3 part of the read is kept: 48 bases, read in frame from the first base. Libraries were built with 5' RACE. Data came from a NextSeq 500. Unique molecular identifiers were attached to individual cDNA molecules in the TCR library protocol so that sequencing error and PCR bias could be corrected. Both TCR alpha and beta chains were sequenced, and tight co-correlation was observed between alpha and beta sequence abundances in each sample. In the paper's pipeline: Decombinator V4 was used to annotate TCR sequences for V gene, J gene and CDR3. Expanded TCRs were defined as changing significantly between any two time points under a Poisson model with p below 0.0001. TCR abundances were normalised to the total number of TCRs sequenced per sample and expressed as counts per million. MAIT TCRs were defined by TRAV1-2 paired with TRAJ12, TRAJ20 or TRAJ33, and iNKT TCRs by TRAV10 paired with TRAJ18. VDJdb, accessed 1 November 2021, was searched for CMV, EBV and SARS-CoV-2 annotated TCRs, with TCRs annotated for multiple antigens excluded. TCRdb reworked the public reads: Q25 trimming with fastp, MiXCR clone assembly, productive beta chains retained. Entries are consolidated by CDR3 protein sequence, retaining the most common genes and DNA. What appears here as the V and J calls and clone size reflects TCRdb's work, not the paper's. The sample contains tens of thousands of distinct CDR3 sequences, about 12% of them found a single time. The top ten constitute 3.5% to 5.5% of the sample.

This clonotype was observed a handful of times. Its cognate antigen has yet to be identified. No much larger clone is present one base from it, and per-base qualities are unavailable. The full study reports these points: VDJdb matching was skewed toward anti-spike CD8 responses and likely underestimated virus-specific expansions, missing private and CD4 specificities.

The chain joins TRBV12-3 or TRBV12-4 to TRBJ2-2; TRBD1 is a possible D gene, resting on 6 matching bases. The sample consisted of whole blood. The clonotype was recovered from an adult who was a healthcare worker with PCR-confirmed SARS-CoV-2 infection or an uninfected control (not recorded which). The DNA is TGTGCCAGCAGGAGGGGACACAATACGAACACCGGGGAGCTGTTTTTT. Translated, it reads CASRRGHNTNTGELFF.